This T cell receptor (beta chain) was captured in a study of blood T cell repertoires in COVID-19. Authors' analysis steps: Quantification of nucleated cells was approximated via reference gene primer amplification. The data were produced by immunoSEQ multiplex PCR, yet TCRdb's version contains in-frame clones alone and is incomplete. V and J calls and clone size are given by that table; D and trimming were obtained from the DNA. The sample yields 250,000 to 300,000 clones, nearly 90% seen once. This sequence originates from a woman aged 35 to 49 who had recovered from COVID-19. The sample was peripheral blood.

The CDR3 loop is CASSSSGTDTQYF. In DNA form, the CDR3 reads TGTGCCAGTAGTTCAAGCGGGACAGATACGCAGTATTTT. The J gene is TRBJ2-3, the V gene TRBV19, with D tentatively TRBD2 (6 bases). Germline assignment: CDR1 LNHDA and CDR2 SQIVND (reference sequence). The CDR3 has 13 amino acids. V dropped 5 bases and J dropped 3 bases, with 9 bases sitting between them.